These 3 T cell receptor beta chains share one sample of origin, sequenced in a study of T cells in localized non-small cell lung cancer. Data came from immunoSEQ multiplex PCR; TCRdb stores just in-frame clones and leaves some out. The data hold 60,000 to 75,000 clones, with about four fifths observed a single time. The source material was PBMCs, sampled before any cancer treatment. These receptors were obtained from a man aged 40 to 70 with stage II lung adenocarcinoma.

The chain recombines TRBV5-1 with TRBJ2-2, with D hard to call. Germline loops: CDR1 SGHRS, CDR2 YFSETQ. This CDR3 is built from 16 residues. Trimming stripped 3 bases from V and 0 bases from J, with 12 bases between. CDR3 in DNA: TGCGCCAGCAGCTCTAATAGCAGCGCGAACACCGGGGAGCTGTTTTTT. It codes for CASSSNSSANTGELFF.

The chain combines TRBV5-1 with TRBJ2-3; D not resolved. Trimming shortened V by 2 bases and J by 0 bases, and 4 bases separated the two germline ends. The CDR3 covers 13 residues. Looked up from germline, CDR1 is SGHRS and CDR2 is YFSETQ. The CDR3 loop reads CASSFGSTDTQYF. DNA of the CDR3: TGCGCCAGCAGCTTCGGGAGCACAGATACGCAGTATTTT.

The chain employs TRBV2 and TRBJ2-7; unclear D gene. Trimming took 11 bases from V and 4 from J, leaving 15 bases between them. Germline V gene lookup returns CDR1 SNHLY and CDR2 FYNNEI. CDR3 length equals 12 residues. The CDR3 DNA sequence: TGTGCCTGCGCTTCTCATAAGTACGAGCAGTACTTC. This sequence encodes CACASHKYEQYF.